The 25 T cell receptor beta chains below come from one sample, sequenced in a study of cytomegalovirus exposure and HLA in healthy donors. This PCR relied on a set of 60 Vbeta primers and 13 Jbeta primers. Sequenced by immunoSEQ multiplex PCR; TCRdb stores in-frame clones only, minus some. Seen here are 50,000 or so clones, approximately 72% observed once, and the top ten hold more than 9%. Sequencing was performed on PBMCs. The receptors were sampled from a woman aged 45-59 years in good health and CMV-seronegative.

The V gene is TRBV28, the J gene TRBJ1-4; no firm D call. Germline CDR1 is MDHEN and CDR2 is SYDVKM. The CDR3 contains 14 residues. Trimming took off 8 bases at V and 8 bases at J, with 18 bases between the two ends. The CDR3 reads CASGDPEEWEKLFF. The CDR3 coding sequence is TGTGCCAGCGGAGACCCGGAGGAATGGGAAAAACTGTTTTTT.

The chain joins TRBV4-3 to TRBJ2-7; 10 nucleotides agree with TRBD2. The germline V gene has CDR1 LGHNA and CDR2 YSLEER. This CDR3 is 15 amino acids long. With 4 bases clipped from V and 2 bases from J, the junction kept 5 bases outside the gene matches. The CDR3 loop reads CASSPSGRGPYEQYF. In DNA, the CDR3 is TGCGCCAGCAGCCCGAGCGGGAGGGGGCCCTACGAGCAGTACTTC.

The chain uses TRBV7-9 and TRBJ1-1; weak D call: TRBD1 (6 bases). V lost 5 bases to trimming and J lost 0 bases, with 16 bases between them. This CDR3 comprises 16 residues. Germline values: CDR1 SEHNR, CDR2 FQNEAQ (reference sequence). The CDR3 spells CASSGGLQNMNTEAFF. In DNA, the CDR3 is TGTGCCAGCAGCGGGGGCCTCCAGAACATGAACACTGAAGCTTTCTTT.

The chain uses TRBV18 and TRBJ1-1; 7 bases match TRBD1. This CDR3 contains 14 residues. V lost 2 bases and J lost 5; bases outside the gene matches: 5. CDR1 KGHSH and CDR2 LQKENI come from the germline V gene. Written as DNA, the CDR3 is TGTGCCAGCTCACCAGGGACAGCAAGGACTGAAGCTTTCTTT. Translating gives CASSPGTARTEAFF. The full variable domain, in which reference TRBV18 and TRBJ1-1 provide the parts outside the CDR3, is NAGVMQNPRHLVRRRGQEARLRCSPMKGHSHVYWYRQLPEEGLKFMVYLQKENIIDESGMPKERFSAEFPKEGPSILRIQQVVRGDSAAYFCASSPGTARTEAFFGQGTRLTVV.

This chain joins TRBV19 and TRBJ1-1; 9 bases fit TRBD1. The CDR3 sequence is 15 residues long. The germline CDR1 and CDR2 sequences are LNHDA and SQIVND (reference sequence). The V and J ends lost 3 bases and 1 base, in that order; junction bases with no gene match: 3. Here the CDR3 DNA reads TGTGCCAGTAGTATTGCGGGACAGGGGAACACTGAAGCTTTCTTT. Its translation: CASSIAGQGNTEAFF.

The CDR3 bases are TGTGCCTTCAGCCCTAGCGGGGGGTACGCCACAGATACGCAGTATTTT. Translation: CAFSPSGGYATDTQYF. This chain links TRBV5-4 with TRBJ2-3, with 11 nucleotides matching TRBD2. This CDR3 has 16 residues. Germline lookup yields CDR1 SGHNT and CDR2 YYREEE (reference sequence). V shed 10 bases and J 2 bases; nucleotides not matched to a gene: 12. The whole variable domain, filled in from reference TRBV5-4 and TRBJ2-3, reads ETGVTQSPTHLIKTRGQQVTLRCSSQSGHNTVSWYQQALGQGPQFIFQYYREEENGRGNFPPRFSGLQFPNYSSELNVNALELDDSALYLCAFSPSGGYATDTQYFGPGTRLTVL.

V gene TRBV29-1 combines with J gene TRBJ1-1, with TRBD1 matching over 8 bases. This CDR3 has 14 residues. Germline loops: CDR1 SQVTM, CDR2 ANQGSEA. V trimming: 0 bases; J trimming: 4 bases; junction bases outside the gene matches: 4. In nucleotides, the CDR3 is TGCAGCGTTGAAGAGCCGGACAGGGCCACTGAAGCTTTCTTT. It codes for CSVEEPDRATEAFF.

This chain links TRBV30 with TRBJ2-1; 9 nucleotides agree with TRBD2. From germline, CDR1 is GTSNPN and CDR2 SVGIG (reference sequence). V lost 3 bases, J lost 0 bases, and 3 bases stayed unmatched. This CDR3 region has 15 residues. As DNA, the CDR3 is TGTGCCTGGAGAGGCGGGAGGGGCTCCTACAATGAGCAGTTCTTC. Amino acid sequence: CAWRGGRGSYNEQFF.

V and J are TRBV7-2 and TRBJ2-1, with D unresolved. V was shortened by 5 bases and J by 5 bases, with 10 bases between the two germline ends. The CDR3 is made up of 13 amino acids. Germline assignment: CDR1 SGHTA and CDR2 FQGNSA. Written as DNA, the CDR3 is TGTGCCAGCAGCGTTACAGCTAACAATGAGCAGTTCTTC. Protein: CASSVTANNEQFF.

The gene calls are TRBV10-3 and TRBJ2-5; 7 bases line up with TRBD1. Germline trimming cut 5 bases from V and 3 bases from J; bases unmatched to any gene: 3. CDR1 and CDR2 from the germline V gene are ENHRY and SYGVKD. The CDR3 is made up of 13 amino acids. CDR3 nucleotides: TGTGCCATCAGTCTGACAGGGAAAGAGACCCAGTACTTC. Protein product: CAISLTGKETQYF.

This clone was observed a few times. This CDR3 is CASSYSRGGEQYF. The CDR3 DNA reads as TGTGCCAGCAGTTACTCGAGAGGGGGCGAGCAGTACTTC. The rearrangement joins TRBV6-5 to TRBJ2-7; a weak D match, TRBD1 (6 bases). V lost 0 bases and J 6 bases, leaving 9 bases between the germline ends. Germline values: CDR1 MNHEY, CDR2 SVGAGI. This CDR3 is 13 amino acids long.

The chain employs TRBV19 and TRBJ2-3, with D possibly matching TRBD2 (6 bases). Trimming left V 7 bases short and J 14 bases short, with 22 bases between. In germline, CDR1 is LNHDA, CDR2 SQIVND (reference sequence). CDR3 length equals 13 residues. The CDR3 bases are TGTGCCAGTACCCCCCCGGGACTCCGTAGGTGGTATTTT. Amino acid sequence: CASTPPGLRRWYF.

A remark on this clone: Its ends do not fully match the called genes, so a read error is possible. The chain combines TRBV4-3 with TRBJ1-1, with 7 bases fitting TRBD1. CDR1 and CDR2 from the germline V gene are LGHNA and YSLEER. The CDR3 is 15 amino acids. The CDR3 DNA follows: TGCGCCAGCAGCCAAGATAGGGGGCGGAACACTGAAGCTTTATTT. Translating it yields CASSQDRGRNTEALF.

This rearrangement joins TRBV6-5 to TRBJ2-7; D call uncertain. Per germline, CDR1 MNHEY and CDR2 SVGAGI. V was pared by 4 bases and J by 7 bases, with 20 bases between. The CDR3 extends over 15 amino acids. The CDR3 here is CASSSSRGGAWEQYF. Written as DNA, the CDR3 is TGTGCCAGCAGTTCTTCACGAGGTGGTGCTTGGGAGCAGTACTTC.

V usage is TRBV2 and J usage is TRBJ2-1; D remains unclear. V was clipped by 3 bases and J by 6 bases, with 6 bases between them. The CDR3 consists of 12 residues. The V gene's germline CDR1 is SNHLY and CDR2 FYNNEI. The CDR3 DNA is TGTGCCAGCAGTGACCCCGTCAATGAGCAGTTCTTC. It encodes CASSDPVNEQFF.

This clone appeared a few times. The chain's CDR3 is CASSSPAGRGGTAQYF. DNA for the CDR3: TGTGCCAGCAGTTCCCCCGCGGGACGCGGGGGGACGGCCCAGTACTTC. The chain combines TRBV6-5 with TRBJ2-5, with 8 bases identical to TRBD2. There are 16 residues in the CDR3. Per germline, CDR1 MNHEY and CDR2 SVGAGI. With 4 bases clipped from V and 9 bases from J, the junction kept 16 bases outside the gene matches.

The V gene is TRBV30, the J gene TRBJ2-3; 10 nucleotides align to TRBD1. CDR1 GTSNPN and CDR2 SVGIG come from the germline V gene (reference sequence). The CDR3 totals 14 residues. V trimming: 3 bases; J trimming: 1 base; junction bases outside the gene matches: 1. CDR3 in DNA: TGTGCCTGGAGAGGGACAGGGGGCACAGATACGCAGTATTTT. It translates to CAWRGTGGTDTQYF.

V gene TRBV6-5 combines with J gene TRBJ1-1; D is uncertain. Germline values: CDR1 MNHEY, CDR2 SVGAGI. Trimming left V 8 bases short and J 5 bases short, with 15 bases between. The CDR3 has 13 residues. Here the CDR3 DNA reads TGTGCCAGCTCTCTGGGCCCACGAACTGAAGCTTTCTTT. This encodes CASSLGPRTEAFF.

For the CDR3, the DNA is TGTGCCAGCAGCTTGGTCTGGACTAGCGGGGAGATATACGAGCAGTACTTC. Amino acids: CASSLVWTSGEIYEQYF. The rearrangement links TRBV5-5 to TRBJ2-7; 12 positions agree with TRBD2. CDR3 length equals 17 residues. CDR1 is SGHKS and CDR2 is YYEKEE in the germline V gene (reference sequence). The J segment lost 4 bases and the V segment lost 0 bases, leaving 8 bases of the junction unmatched.

This clone occurred a few times. This chain connects TRBV27 to TRBJ1-2, with D possibly being TRBD1 (6 bases). V was trimmed by 5 bases and J by 8 bases, leaving 15 bases between them. The CDR3 length is 13 residues. Germline CDR1 MNHEY, CDR2 SMNVEV (reference sequence). This CDR3 is CASSLNRQDGYTF. In DNA form, the CDR3 reads TGTGCCAGCAGTCTGAACAGACAGGACGGCTACACCTTC.

The V call is TRBV5-4, the J call TRBJ2-1, with 8 bases identical to TRBD1. The CDR3 loop spans 19 amino acids. Germline CDR1 and CDR2: SGHNT and YYREEE (reference sequence). The trim removed 0 bases at V and 7 bases at J, leaving 18 bases unmatched. The CDR3 loop reads CASSLALTNRGSWGNEQFF. In nucleotides, the CDR3 is TGTGCCAGCAGCTTGGCCCTTACCAACAGGGGGTCATGGGGAAATGAGCAGTTCTTC.

This sequence joins TRBV2 and TRBJ1-2; no definite D call. This CDR3 contains 12 residues. CDR1 SNHLY and CDR2 FYNNEI come from the germline V gene. The V and J ends lost 7 bases and 6 bases respectively, with 12 bases between them. CDR3 amino acids: CASTGGRDGYTF. The CDR3 DNA follows: TGTGCCAGCACGGGAGGACGGGATGGCTACACCTTC.

The rearrangement joins TRBV7-9 to TRBJ2-2; 9 positions agree with TRBD1. The V gene end was trimmed by 4 bases and the J gene end by 5 bases; junction bases not matched to a gene: 5. This CDR3 comprises 15 residues. Germline CDR1 and CDR2: SEHNR and FQNEAQ (reference sequence). CDR3 in amino acids: CASSYGTGRTGELFF. CDR3 sequence (DNA): TGTGCCAGCAGCTACGGGACAGGGCGTACCGGGGAGCTGTTTTTT.

The rearrangement joins TRBV2 to TRBJ2-3; the match to TRBD2 covers 8 bases. The CDR3 extends over 17 amino acids. The trim removed 9 bases at V and 2 bases at J, leaving 16 bases unmatched. Germline values: CDR1 SNHLY, CDR2 FYNNEI. Here the CDR3 DNA reads TGTGCCAGACAAATTAGCGGGACCAACAGATTCACAGATACGCAGTATTTT. Encoded protein: CARQISGTNRFTDTQYF. The variable domain in full, with the rest retrieved from reference TRBV2 and TRBJ2-3, is EPEVTQTPSHQVTQMGQEVILRCVPISNHLYFYWYRQILGQKVEFLVSFYNNEISEKSEIFDDQFSVERPDGSNFTLKIRSTKLEDSAMYFCARQISGTNRFTDTQYFGPGTRLTVL.

This clone turned up a few times. This chain joins TRBV18 and TRBJ2-1; D is undetermined. Trimming took off 2 bases at V and 2 bases at J, with 13 bases between the two ends. CDR3 length equals 16 residues. The germline CDR1 and CDR2 sequences are KGHSH and LQKENI. The CDR3 nucleotides are TGTGCCAGCTCACCAGTTCTGGCAGTTACCTACAATGAGCAGTTCTTC. This codes for CASSPVLAVTYNEQFF.